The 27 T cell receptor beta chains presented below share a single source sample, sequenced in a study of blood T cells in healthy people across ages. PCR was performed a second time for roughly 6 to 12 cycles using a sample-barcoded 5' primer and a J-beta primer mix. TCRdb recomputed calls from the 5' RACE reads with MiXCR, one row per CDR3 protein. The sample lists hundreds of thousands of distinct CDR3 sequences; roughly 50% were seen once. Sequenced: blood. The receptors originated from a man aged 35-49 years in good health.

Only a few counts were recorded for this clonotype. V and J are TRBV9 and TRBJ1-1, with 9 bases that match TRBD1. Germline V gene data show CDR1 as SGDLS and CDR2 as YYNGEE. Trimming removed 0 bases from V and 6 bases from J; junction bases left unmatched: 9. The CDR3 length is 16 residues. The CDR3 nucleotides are TGTGCCAGCAGCGTAGGAGTCGGACAGGGGAAACCTGAAGCTTTCTTT. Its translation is CASSVGVGQGKPEAFF.

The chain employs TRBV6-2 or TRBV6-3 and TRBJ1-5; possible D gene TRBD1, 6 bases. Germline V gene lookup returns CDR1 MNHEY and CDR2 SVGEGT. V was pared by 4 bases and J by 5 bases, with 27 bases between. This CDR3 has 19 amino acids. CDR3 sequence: CASSFSSTRQAPTHQPQHF. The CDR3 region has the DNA TGTGCCAGCAGTTTTTCTTCTACAAGACAGGCCCCGACCCATCAGCCCCAGCATTTT.

CDR3 sequence: CSARDDLAGGSLETQYF. In nucleotides, the CDR3 is TGCAGTGCTAGAGATGATCTAGCGGGAGGAAGCCTGGAGACCCAGTACTTC. The gene calls are TRBV20-1 and TRBJ2-7, with TRBD2 identical over 11 bases. The J call is doubtful: the DNA matches TRBJ2-5 better. CDR1 is DFQATT, CDR2 SNEGSKA, per germline (reference sequence). The CDR3 length is 17 residues.

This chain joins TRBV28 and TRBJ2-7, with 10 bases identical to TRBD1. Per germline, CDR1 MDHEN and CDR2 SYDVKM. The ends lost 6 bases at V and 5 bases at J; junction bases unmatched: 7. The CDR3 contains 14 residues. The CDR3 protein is CASRRTGGYDEQYF. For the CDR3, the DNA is TGTGCCAGCAGACGGACAGGGGGTTACGACGAGCAGTACTTC. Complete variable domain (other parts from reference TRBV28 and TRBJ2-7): DVKVTQSSRYLVKRTGEKVFLECVQDMDHENMFWYRQDPGLGLRLIYFSYDVKMKEKGDIPEGYSVSREKKERFSLILESASTNQTSMYLCASRRTGGYDEQYFGPGTRLTVT.

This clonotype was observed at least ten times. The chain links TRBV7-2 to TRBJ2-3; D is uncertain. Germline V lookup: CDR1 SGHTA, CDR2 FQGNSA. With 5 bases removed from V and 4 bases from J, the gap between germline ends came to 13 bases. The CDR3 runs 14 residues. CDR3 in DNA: TGTGCCAGCAGCCCTCAGATCCTCCCAGATACGCAGTATTTT. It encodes CASSPQILPDTQYF.

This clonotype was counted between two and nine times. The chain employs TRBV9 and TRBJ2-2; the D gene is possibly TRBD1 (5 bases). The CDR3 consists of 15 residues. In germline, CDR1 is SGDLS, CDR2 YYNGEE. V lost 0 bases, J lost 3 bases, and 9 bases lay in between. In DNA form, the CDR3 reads TGTGCCAGCAGCGTAGTAGTAGGGGACACCGGGGAGCTGTTTTTT. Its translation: CASSVVVGDTGELFF.

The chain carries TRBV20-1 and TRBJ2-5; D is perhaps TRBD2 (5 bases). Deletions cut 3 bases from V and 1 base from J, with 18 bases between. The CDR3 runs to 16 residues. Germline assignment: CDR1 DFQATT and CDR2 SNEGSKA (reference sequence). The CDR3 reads CSASRRVRWIQETQYF. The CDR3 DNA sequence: TGCAGTGCTAGTAGGCGGGTGAGGTGGATCCAAGAGACCCAGTACTTC.

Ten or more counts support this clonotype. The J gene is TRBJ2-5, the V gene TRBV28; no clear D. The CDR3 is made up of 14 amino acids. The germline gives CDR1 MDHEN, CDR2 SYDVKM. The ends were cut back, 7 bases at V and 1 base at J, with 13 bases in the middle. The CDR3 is CASKWSRVQETQYF. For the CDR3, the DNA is TGTGCCAGCAAGTGGTCTAGAGTCCAAGAGACCCAGTACTTC. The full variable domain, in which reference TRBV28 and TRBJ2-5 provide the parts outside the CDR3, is DVKVTQSSRYLVKRTGEKVFLECVQDMDHENMFWYRQDPGLGLRLIYFSYDVKMKEKGDIPEGYSVSREKKERFSLILESASTNQTSMYLCASKWSRVQETQYFGPGTRLLVL.

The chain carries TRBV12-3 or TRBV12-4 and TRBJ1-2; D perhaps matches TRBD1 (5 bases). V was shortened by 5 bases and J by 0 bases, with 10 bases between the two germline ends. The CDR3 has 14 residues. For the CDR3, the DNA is TGTGCCAGCAGTCCCCCAGGGTCTAACTATGGCTACACCTTC. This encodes CASSPPGSNYGYTF.

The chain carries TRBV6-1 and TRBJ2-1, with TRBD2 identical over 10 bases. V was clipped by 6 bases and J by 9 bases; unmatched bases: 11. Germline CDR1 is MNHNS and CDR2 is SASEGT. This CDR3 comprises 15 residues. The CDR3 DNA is TGTGCCAGCAGATTAAGCGGGGGGGGAATCCTTGAGCAGTTCTTC. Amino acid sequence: CASRLSGGGILEQFF.

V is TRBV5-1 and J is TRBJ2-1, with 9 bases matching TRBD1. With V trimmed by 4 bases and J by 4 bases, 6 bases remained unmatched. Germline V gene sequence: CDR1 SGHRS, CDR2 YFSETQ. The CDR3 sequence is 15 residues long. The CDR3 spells CASSLGDREYNEQFF. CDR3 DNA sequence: TGCGCCAGCAGCCTTGGGGACAGGGAATACAATGAGCAGTTCTTC.

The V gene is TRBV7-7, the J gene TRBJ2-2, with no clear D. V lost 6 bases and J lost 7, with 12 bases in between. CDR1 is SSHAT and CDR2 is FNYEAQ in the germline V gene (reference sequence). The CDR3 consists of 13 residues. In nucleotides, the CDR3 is TGTGCCAGCAGAGAAGAGGTCGACGGGGAGCTGTTTTTT. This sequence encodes CASREEVDGELFF.

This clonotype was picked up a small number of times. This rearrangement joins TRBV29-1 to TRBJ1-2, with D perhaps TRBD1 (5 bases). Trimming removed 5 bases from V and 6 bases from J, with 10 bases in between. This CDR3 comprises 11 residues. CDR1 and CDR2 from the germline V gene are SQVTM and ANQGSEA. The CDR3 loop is CSVFREDGYTF. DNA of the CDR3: TGCAGCGTTTTCAGGGAGGATGGCTACACCTTC.

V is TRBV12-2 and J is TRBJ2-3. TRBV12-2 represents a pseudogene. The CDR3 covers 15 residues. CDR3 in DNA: TGTGCAAGTCGCTTAAAGCTGATTAGCACAGATACGCAGTATTTT. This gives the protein CASRLKLISTDTQYF.

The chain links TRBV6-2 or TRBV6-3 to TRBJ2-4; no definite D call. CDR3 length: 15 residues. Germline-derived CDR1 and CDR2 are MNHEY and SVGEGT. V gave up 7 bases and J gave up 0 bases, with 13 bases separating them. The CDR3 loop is CASTSLSSAKNIQYF. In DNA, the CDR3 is TGTGCCAGCACCTCCCTTTCCTCAGCCAAAAACATTCAGTACTTC.

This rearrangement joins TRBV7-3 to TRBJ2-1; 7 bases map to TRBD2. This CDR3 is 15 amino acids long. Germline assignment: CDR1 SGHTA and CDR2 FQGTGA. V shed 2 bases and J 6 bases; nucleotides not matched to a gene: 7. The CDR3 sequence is CASSLEAGVINEQFF. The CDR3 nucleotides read TGTGCCAGCAGCTTAGAGGCGGGAGTGATCAATGAGCAGTTCTTC.

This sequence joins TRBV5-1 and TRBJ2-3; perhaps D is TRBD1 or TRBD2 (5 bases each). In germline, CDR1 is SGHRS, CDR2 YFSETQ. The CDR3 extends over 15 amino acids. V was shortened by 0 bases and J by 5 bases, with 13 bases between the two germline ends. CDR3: CASSLEAGTIDTQYF. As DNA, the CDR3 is TGCGCCAGCAGCTTGGAGGCAGGGACGATAGATACGCAGTATTTT.

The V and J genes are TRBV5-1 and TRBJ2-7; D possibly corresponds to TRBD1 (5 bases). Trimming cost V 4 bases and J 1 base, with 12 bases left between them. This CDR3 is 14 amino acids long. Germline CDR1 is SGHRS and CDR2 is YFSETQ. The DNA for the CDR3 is TGCGCCAGCAGCCCCTGGGGCAGTTCCTACGAGCAGTACTTC. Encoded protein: CASSPWGSSYEQYF.

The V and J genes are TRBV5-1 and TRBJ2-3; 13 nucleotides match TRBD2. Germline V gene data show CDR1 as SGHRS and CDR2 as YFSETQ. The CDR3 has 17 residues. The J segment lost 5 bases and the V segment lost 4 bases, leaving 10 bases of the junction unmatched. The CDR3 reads CASSAAGLAGSGDTQYF. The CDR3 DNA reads TGCGCCAGCAGCGCGGCGGGACTAGCGGGGAGTGGAGATACGCAGTATTTT.

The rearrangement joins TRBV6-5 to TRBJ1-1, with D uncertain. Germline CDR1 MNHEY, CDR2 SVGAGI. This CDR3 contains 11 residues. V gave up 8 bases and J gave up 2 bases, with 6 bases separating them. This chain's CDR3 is CASASNTEAFF. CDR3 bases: TGTGCCAGCGCTAGTAACACTGAAGCTTTCTTT.

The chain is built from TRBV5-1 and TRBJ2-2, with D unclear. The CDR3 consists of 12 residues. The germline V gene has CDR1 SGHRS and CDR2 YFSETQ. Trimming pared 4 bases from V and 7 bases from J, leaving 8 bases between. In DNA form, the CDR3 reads TGCGCCAGCAGCCAATCAAACGGGGAGCTGTTTTTT. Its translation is CASSQSNGELFF.

CDR3 in amino acids: CSASLRLRTVHTEAFF. DNA for the CDR3: TGCAGTGCTAGTCTCCGACTAAGGACAGTCCACACTGAAGCTTTCTTT. The V and J genes are TRBV20-1 and TRBJ1-1; D may be TRBD1 (6 bases). Germline CDR1 reads DFQATT; CDR2 reads SNEGSKA (reference sequence). This CDR3 contains 16 residues. Trimming took off 3 bases at V and 3 bases at J, with 20 bases between the two ends.

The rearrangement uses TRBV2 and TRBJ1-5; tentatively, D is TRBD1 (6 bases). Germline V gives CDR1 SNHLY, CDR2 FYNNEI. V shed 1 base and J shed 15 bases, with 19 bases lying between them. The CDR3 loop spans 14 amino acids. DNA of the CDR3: TGTGCCAGCAGTGAAGGAGGGTTATATGACAGGAGGCATTTT. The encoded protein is CASSEGGLYDRRHF.

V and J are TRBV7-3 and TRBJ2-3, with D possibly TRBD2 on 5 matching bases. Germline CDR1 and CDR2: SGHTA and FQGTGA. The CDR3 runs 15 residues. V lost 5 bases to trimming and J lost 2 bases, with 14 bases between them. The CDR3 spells CASSPSPRDTDTQYF. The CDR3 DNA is TGTGCCAGCAGCCCCTCTCCTCGGGACACAGATACGCAGTATTTT.

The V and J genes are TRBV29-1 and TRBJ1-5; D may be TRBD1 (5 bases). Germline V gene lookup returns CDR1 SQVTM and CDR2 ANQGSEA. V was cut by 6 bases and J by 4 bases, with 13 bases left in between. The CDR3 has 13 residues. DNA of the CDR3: TGCAGCGTCGCCCGGTCAGGGAATCAGCCCCAGCATTTT. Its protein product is CSVARSGNQPQHF.

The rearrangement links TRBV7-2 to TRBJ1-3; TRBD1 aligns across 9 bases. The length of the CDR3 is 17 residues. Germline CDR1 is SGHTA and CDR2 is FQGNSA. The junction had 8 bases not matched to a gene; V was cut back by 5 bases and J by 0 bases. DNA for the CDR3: TGTGCCAGCAGCCCGGGGACAGGGCCGAACTCTGGAAACACCATATATTTT. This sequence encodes CASSPGTGPNSGNTIYF.

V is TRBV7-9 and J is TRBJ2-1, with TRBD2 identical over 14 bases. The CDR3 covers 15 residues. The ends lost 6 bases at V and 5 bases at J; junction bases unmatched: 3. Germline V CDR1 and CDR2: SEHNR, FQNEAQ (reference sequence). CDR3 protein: CASSRLAGGDNEQFF. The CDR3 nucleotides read TGTGCCAGCAGTCGACTAGCGGGGGGGGACAATGAGCAGTTCTTC. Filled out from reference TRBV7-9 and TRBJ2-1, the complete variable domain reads DTGVSQNPRHKITKRGQNVTFRCDPISEHNRLYWYRQTLGQGPEFLTYFQNEAQLEKSRLLSDRFSAERPKGSFSTLEIQRTEQGDSAMYLCASSRLAGGDNEQFFGPGTRLTVL.